What follows are 14 T cell receptor beta chains derived from one specimen sequenced in a study of shared clonotypes between healthy human individuals. This table comes from immunoSEQ multiplex PCR, and its TCRdb copy is limited to in-frame clones, with some not included. The table lists more than 2 million clones, 95% of them singletons. The specimen sequenced was naive CD4+ T cells sorted from blood. Stated subset: CD45RA+ positively selected. These receptors came from a man aged 18 to 35 in good health.

The V and J genes are TRBV5-4 and TRBJ2-3; D is possibly TRBD2 (6 bases). Germline CDR1 and CDR2: SGHNT and YYREEE (reference sequence). CDR3 length equals 14 residues. V was trimmed by 2 bases and J by 2 bases, leaving 9 bases between them. CDR3 sequence: CASSFGGTTDTQYF. In nucleotides, the CDR3 is TGTGCCAGCAGCTTTGGCGGGACCACAGATACGCAGTATTTT.

The chain recombines TRBV19 with TRBJ2-1; 10 nucleotides line up with TRBD2. The CDR3 spans 16 residues. The V segment lost 3 bases and the J segment 9 bases; nucleotides outside the gene matches: 11. The germline CDR1 and CDR2 sequences are LNHDA and SQIVND (reference sequence). The DNA of the CDR3 is TGTGCCAGTAGTATCATGGCTAGCGGGGGCCTTAGTGAGCAGTTCTTC. Translated: CASSIMASGGLSEQFF.

The chain joins TRBV7-2 to TRBJ1-3, with a tentative D call TRBD1 (6 bases). The CDR3 totals 15 residues. Trimming removed 1 base at V and 4 bases at J, with 11 bases between. The V gene's germline CDR1 is SGHTA and CDR2 FQGNSA. Here the CDR3 reads CASSLGQGLGNTIYF. As DNA, the CDR3 is TGTGCCAGCAGCTTAGGCCAGGGGCTAGGAAACACCATATATTTT.

Turning to this clone: Within the sample, other DNA sequences also encode this same CDR3. V usage is TRBV19 and J usage is TRBJ2-5; 8 bases align to TRBD2. There are 14 residues in the CDR3. J lost 4 bases, V lost 3 bases, and 4 bases had no gene match. Germline CDR1 is LNHDA and CDR2 is SQIVND (reference sequence). The CDR3 DNA follows: TGTGCCAGTAGTATCACGGGAGGGGGAGAGACCCAGTACTTC. Protein: CASSITGGGETQYF.

The V and J genes are TRBV5-1 and TRBJ1-4; D not certain. Germline CDR1 reads SGHRS; CDR2 reads YFSETQ. The CDR3 has 19 residues. Trimming took 0 bases from V and 5 from J, leaving 23 bases between them. In DNA form, the CDR3 reads TGCGCCAGCAGCTTGGCCGCCGAAGACCTAGGCTCCGACAATGAAAAACTGTTTTTT. Translating gives CASSLAAEDLGSDNEKLFF.

The chain combines TRBV30 with TRBJ2-1; 10 positions match TRBD1. Trimming removed 2 bases from V and 8 bases from J; junction bases left unmatched: 6. Looked up from germline, CDR1 is GTSNPN and CDR2 is SVGIG (reference sequence). The CDR3 extends over 14 amino acids. The CDR3 DNA reads TGTGCCTGGAGTCAGGACAGGGGGAGGGATGAGCAGTTCTTC. Encoded protein: CAWSQDRGRDEQFF.

The rearrangement links TRBV6-1 to TRBJ1-5; TRBD1 aligns across 7 bases. CDR1 is MNHNS and CDR2 is SASEGT in the germline V gene. J gave up 4 bases and V 0 bases, and 6 bases lay outside the gene matches. The CDR3 has 16 amino acids. In DNA form, the CDR3 reads TGTGCCAGCAGTGAAGCTTTGACAGGGAGTAATCAGCCCCAGCATTTT. Translating gives CASSEALTGSNQPQHF.

The chain joins TRBV10-3 to TRBJ2-1, with 7 bases aligning to TRBD2. V shed 7 bases and J 7 bases; nucleotides not matched to a gene: 7. This CDR3 spans 13 amino acids. Per germline, CDR1 ENHRY and CDR2 SYGVKD. The CDR3 region has the DNA TGTGCCATCACTAGCGGAGCCGGGAATGAGCAGTTCTTC. The encoded protein is CAITSGAGNEQFF.

The chain links TRBV30 to TRBJ1-3; D is ambiguous. With 2 bases removed from V and 4 bases from J, the gap between germline ends came to 9 bases. This CDR3 comprises 13 residues. Germline V gives CDR1 GTSNPN, CDR2 SVGIG (reference sequence). The CDR3 region is CAWSMSGGNTIYF. The CDR3 DNA is TGTGCCTGGAGTATGTCAGGAGGAAACACCATATATTTT.

The V and J genes are TRBV9 and TRBJ1-1; 7 nucleotides agree with TRBD1. Trimming took 0 bases from V and 7 from J; bases not matched to a gene: 6. The CDR3 is 14 amino acids. Germline loops: CDR1 SGDLS, CDR2 YYNGEE. CDR3: CASSVGTGVYEAFF. The DNA for the CDR3 is TGTGCCAGCAGCGTAGGAACAGGGGTTTATGAAGCTTTCTTT. The complete variable domain, with remaining parts taken from reference TRBV9 and TRBJ1-1, reads DSGVTQTPKHLITATGQRVTLRCSPRSGDLSVYWYQQSLDQGLQFLIQYYNGEERAKGNILERFSAQQFPDLHSELNLSSLELGDSALYFCASSVGTGVYEAFFGQGTRLTVV.

The chain employs TRBV5-4 and TRBJ2-5; 12 bases fit TRBD2. CDR1 is SGHNT, CDR2 YYREEE, per germline (reference sequence). CDR3 length: 15 amino acids. V shed 4 bases, J shed 1 base, and the junction held 2 bases outside the gene matches. CDR3 sequence (DNA): TGTGCCAGCAGCCGGACTAGCGGGGTCCAAGAGACCCAGTACTTC. Translation gives CASSRTSGVQETQYF.

The chain has TRBV5-6 and TRBJ2-5; TRBD2 matches 16 bases. Trimming cost V 8 bases and J 10 bases; bases outside gene matches: 8. There are 14 residues in the CDR3. CDR1 and CDR2 from the germline V gene are SGHDT and YYEEEE. The CDR3 loop reads CARPLGTSGGGQYF. The CDR3 nucleotides are TGTGCCAGACCCCTCGGGACTAGCGGGGGGGGCCAGTACTTC.

The gene calls are TRBV2 and TRBJ2-2; TRBD1 might be the D (6 bases). The germline gives CDR1 SNHLY, CDR2 FYNNEI. V lost 7 bases and J 4 bases, leaving 10 bases between the germline ends. There are 13 residues in the CDR3. CDR3 residues: CASKMGATGELFF. CDR3 nucleotide sequence: TGTGCCAGCAAAATGGGGGCCACCGGGGAGCTGTTTTTT.

This chain connects TRBV5-1 to TRBJ2-1; no clear D. There are 13 residues in the CDR3. Germline V gene sequence: CDR1 SGHRS, CDR2 YFSETQ. The V end was cut by 0 bases, the J end by 8 bases, with 9 bases between. The CDR3 loop reads CASSLVSTDEQFF. In DNA form, the CDR3 reads TGCGCCAGCAGCTTGGTATCCACAGATGAGCAGTTCTTC.